The rows below give T cell receptor beta chains drawn from one sample of a study of cytomegalovirus exposure and HLA in healthy donors. Here immunoSEQ multiplex PCR was the method, and the copy in TCRdb shows in-frame clones only, minus some. Of some 69,000 clones listed, under 85% are singletons. Material: PBMCs. The source of these receptors is a woman aged 25 to 39 in good health and CMV-seronegative. CDR3s include the opening cysteine and the closing phenylalanine or tryptophan. The order of the fields is J gene, clone size, D gene, V gene, CDR3 DNA, CDR3 protein. A D gene is named only where the DNA matches it firmly. Size is omitted from some rows. Given values are once, few, many or a class for expanded clones.

TRBJ1-4,.,TRBD1,TRBV5-8,TGTGCCAGCAGCTTGGGGGACAGTGGAACTAATGAAAAACTGTTTTTT,CASSLGDSGTNEKLFF
TRBJ2-7,.,TRBD1,TRBV7-2,TGTGCCGGCAGCCACGGGACAGGGAACGAGCAGTACTTC,CAGSHGTGNEQYF
TRBJ1-3,.,.,TRBV11-2,TGTGCCAGCAGCTTAGCCTTTGGAAACACCATATATTTT,CASSLAFGNTIYF
TRBJ1-4,.,.,TRBV7-2,TGTGCCAGCAGCTTAGGGCCGGGACAAAGTAATGAAAAACTGTTTTTT,CASSLGPGQSNEKLFF
TRBJ2-5,.,.,TRBV5-1,TGCGCCAGCAGCATCTTGACAGCAGGGGAGACCCAGTACTTC,CASSILTAGETQYF
TRBJ1-2,.,TRBD1,TRBV19,TGTGCCAGTACCAATCGGGAGGGGACAGGGAACGGCTACACCTTC,CASTNREGTGNGYTF
TRBJ2-1,.,TRBD2,TRBV5-4,TGTGCCAGCAGCTTGTTCGGGACTAACAATGAGCAGTTCTTC,CASSLFGTNNEQFF
TRBJ1-6,.,TRBD1,TRBV2,TGTGCCAGCGGAATTCGACAGGGTTATAATTCACCCCTCCACTTT,CASGIRQGYNSPLHF
TRBJ1-5,.,TRBD1,TRBV6-6,TGTGCCAGCAGTTACTCCGGGACAGGGGGTAATCAGCCCCAGCATTTT,CASSYSGTGGNQPQHF
TRBJ1-2,.,TRBD1,TRBV29-1,TGCAGCGCTGACCCGGGACAGGGGGCGAGTGGCTACACCTTC,CSADPGQGASGYTF
TRBJ2-2,.,.,TRBV2,TGTGCCAGCAGGCAGGGGATCAACACCGGGGAGCTGTTTTTT,CASRQGINTGELFF
TRBJ1-1,once,.,TRBV19,TGTGCCTCTGGTTGGGGGGGCAGGGAAGCTTTCTTT,CASGWGGREAFF
TRBJ2-1,.,.,TRBV5-6,TGTGCCAGCAGCTTCAGGGATGATGAGCAGTTCTTC,CASSFRDDEQFF
TRBJ1-5,.,.,TRBV19,TGTGCCAGTAGTATAGGCGCAGGGGCTAGCAATCAGCCCCAGCATTTT,CASSIGAGASNQPQHF
TRBJ1-4,.,.,TRBV27,TGTGCCAGCAGCTACGCCCTTGGGACAAACTATGAAAAACTGTTTTTT,CASSYALGTNYEKLFF
TRBJ1-5,.,TRBD1,TRBV6-5,TGTGCCAGCAGTGTTGGACAGGGTCCCAATCAGCCCCAGCATTTT,CASSVGQGPNQPQHF
TRBJ2-1,few,TRBD2,TRBV2,TGTGCCAGCAGCCGGGGACTAGCGGGTTACAATGAGCAGTTCTTC,CASSRGLAGYNEQFF
TRBJ1-1,.,TRBD1,TRBV18,TGTGCCAGCTCATCGACAGGGAGGAACACTGAAGCTTTCTTT,CASSSTGRNTEAFF
TRBJ2-7,.,.,TRBV18,TGTGCCAGCTCACCAGGCCGGGACTGGGGTAGCGAGCAGTACTTC,CASSPGRDWGSEQYF
TRBJ1-5,once,.,TRBV19,TGTGCCAGTACGGGGGGTCGAGGCAATCAGCCCCAGCATTTT,CASTGGRGNQPQHF
TRBJ2-3,.,TRBD2,TRBV25-1,TGTGCCAGCAGTGACGATAGCGGGGGCACAGATACGCAGTATTTT,CASSDDSGGTDTQYF
TRBJ2-2,.,.,TRBV7-9,TGTGCCCTTAGTATCACCGGGGAGCTGTTTTTT,CALSITGELFF
TRBJ2-2,.,.,TRBV4-1,TGCGCCAGCAGCCAGGGGGGGCACACCGGGGAGCTGTTTTTT,CASSQGGHTGELFF
TRBJ2-5,.,TRBD2,TRBV4-2,TGTGCCAGCAGCCAAGAGATTAGCGGGGGGGCCTGGGAGACCCAGTACTTC,CASSQEISGGAWETQYF
TRBJ2-3,.,.,TRBV9,TGTGCCAGCAGCGTAGGAACAGGGTCGAGCACAGATACGCAGTATTTT,CASSVGTGSSTDTQYF
TRBJ1-1,.,.,TRBV5-1,TGCGCCAGCAGCTCTAGCACTAAGAACACTGAAGCTTTCTTT,CASSSSTKNTEAFF
TRBJ2-3,.,TRBD2,TRBV6-1,TGTGCCAGCCGACTAGCGGGAGGGCCCGGAGATACGCAGTATTTT,CASRLAGGPGDTQYF
TRBJ2-1,once,.,TRBV6-5,TGTGCCAGCAGTTGGAGCTCCTACAATGAGCAGTTCTTC,CASSWSSYNEQFF
TRBJ1-1,.,.,TRBV4-2,TGTGCCAGCAGCCAAGTGGCCAGCGGGAACACTGAAGCTTTCTTT,CASSQVASGNTEAFF
TRBJ2-4,.,TRBD1,TRBV4-3,TGCGCCAGCAGCCTTGGGACAGGGCTTGGTGAAAACATTCAGTACTTC,CASSLGTGLGENIQYF
TRBJ1-3,.,.,TRBV5-6,TGTGCCAGCAGCTTGGATGGGGGGAGTGGAAACACCATATATTTT,CASSLDGGSGNTIYF
TRBJ1-1,.,.,TRBV5-1,TGCGCCAGCAGCTTGGAGCGGGACACTGAAGCTTTCTTT,CASSLERDTEAFF
TRBJ1-4,.,TRBD1,TRBV7-2,TGTGCCAGCAGCTTCGACACAGGGGAGACTAATGAAAAACTGTTTTTT,CASSFDTGETNEKLFF
TRBJ1-2,.,.,TRBV7-2,TGTGCCAGCAGCTTAGTTTTCAGGAACTATGGCTACACCTTC,CASSLVFRNYGYTF
TRBJ1-2,.,.,TRBV6-5,TGTGCCAGCAGTTCGGGACTTAACTATGGCTACACCTTC,CASSSGLNYGYTF
TRBJ2-6,few,TRBD1,TRBV5-1,TGCGCCAGCAGCTTGGCGGGCAGGGGGACTGGGGCCAACGTCCTGACTTTC,CASSLAGRGTGANVLTF
TRBJ2-1,.,TRBD2,TRBV7-2,TGTGCCAGCAGCCGACCCAAGACTAGCGGGAGCCCCTACAATGAGCAGTTCTTC,CASSRPKTSGSPYNEQFF
TRBJ1-4,.,.,TRBV7-9,TGTGCCAGCAGCTTATTGACAGCAAGTAATGAAAAACTGTTTTTT,CASSLLTASNEKLFF
TRBJ2-2,.,.,TRBV27,TGTGCCAGCAGTTTATACCGCCCCACTTACACCGGGGAGCTGTTTTTT,CASSLYRPTYTGELFF
TRBJ2-7,.,.,TRBV9,TGTGCCAGCAGGCTGGCGGAGGGGCTCGCTTTCTCCTACGAGCAGTACTTC,CASRLAEGLAFSYEQYF
TRBJ1-1,.,TRBD1,TRBV27,TGTGCCAGCAGGGACAGGGAAGAGTATCTAGCTTTCTTT,CASRDREEYLAFF